This T cell receptor (beta chain) was captured by sequencing in a study of cytomegalovirus exposure and HLA in healthy donors. About the study: About 80 million unique TCRs from HLA-typed donors made up an early data release. General study results and limits: With DRB1 most and HLA-C fewest, TCR association rates differed between HLA loci in a later analysis. Later analysis associated a missense DCLRE1C variant with TCR beta V- and J-gene trimming.

PCR employed 60 Vbeta and 13 Jbeta primers. Assay: immunoSEQ multiplex PCR; the TCRdb copy retains only in-frame clones and omits some. The data show about 82,000 clones, 70% to 80% seen once. With respect to this clone: Its specificity is unknown.

Each donor was healthy, and each was a bone marrow donor. This CDR3 region has 14 residues. The germline V gene has CDR1 SGHTA and CDR2 FQGNSA. The V gene lost 4 bases and the J gene lost 0 bases, with 10 bases spanning the gap. The sequence was collected from a human donor in good health. The chain carries TRBV7-2 and TRBJ2-7, with D uncertain. The sequencing input was PBMCs. The CDR3 loop reads CASSSDSYSYEQYF. For the CDR3, the DNA is TGTGCCAGCAGCTCTGACTCTTACTCCTACGAGCAGTACTTC.